This TCR beta chain was captured by sequencing in a study of identical twins. TCRdb reanalysed the 5' RACE reads using MiXCR and keeps one entry per CDR3 protein. This repertoire shows 510,000 or so distinct CDR3 sequences, approximately 16% found once; its top ten account for roughly 0.43%. These data were also reused for a study on yellow fever vaccine responses in identical twins.

The receptor was derived from a young woman in good health. The sample consisted of CD4+ T cells sorted from blood.

The CDR3 protein is CSAEFQGAIAGYTF. CDR3 coding DNA: TGCAGTGCTGAATTTCAGGGGGCAATCGCTGGCTACACCTTC. The rearrangement links TRBV20-1 to TRBJ1-2; 8 bases match TRBD1. Per germline, CDR1 DFQATT and CDR2 SNEGSKA (reference sequence). There are 14 residues in the CDR3. V lost 5 bases and J lost 7; bases outside the gene matches: 12.